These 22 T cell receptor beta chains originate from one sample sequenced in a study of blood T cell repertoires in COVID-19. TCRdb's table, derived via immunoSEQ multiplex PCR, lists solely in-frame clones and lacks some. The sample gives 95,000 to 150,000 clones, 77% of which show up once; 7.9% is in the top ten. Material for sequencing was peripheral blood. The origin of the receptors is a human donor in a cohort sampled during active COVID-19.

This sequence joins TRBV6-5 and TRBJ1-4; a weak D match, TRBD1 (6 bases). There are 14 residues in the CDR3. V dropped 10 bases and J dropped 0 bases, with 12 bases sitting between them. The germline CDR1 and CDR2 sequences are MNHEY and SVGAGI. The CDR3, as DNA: TGTGCCACGACACAGGGAACAACTAATGAAAAACTGTTTTTT. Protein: CATTQGTTNEKLFF.

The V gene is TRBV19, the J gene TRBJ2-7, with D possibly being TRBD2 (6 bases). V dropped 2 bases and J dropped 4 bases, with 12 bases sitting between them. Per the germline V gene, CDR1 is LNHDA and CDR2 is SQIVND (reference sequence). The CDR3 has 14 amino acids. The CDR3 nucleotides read TGTGCCAGTAGTATAAGTGTTAGCGGATACGAGCAGTACTTC. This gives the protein CASSISVSGYEQYF.

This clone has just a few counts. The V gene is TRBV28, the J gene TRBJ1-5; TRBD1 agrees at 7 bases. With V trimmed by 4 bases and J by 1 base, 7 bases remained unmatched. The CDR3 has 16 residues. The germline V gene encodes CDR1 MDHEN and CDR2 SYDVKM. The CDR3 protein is CASSSTTGLSNQPQHF. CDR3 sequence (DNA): TGTGCCAGCAGTTCAACGACAGGGTTGAGCAATCAGCCCCAGCATTTT.

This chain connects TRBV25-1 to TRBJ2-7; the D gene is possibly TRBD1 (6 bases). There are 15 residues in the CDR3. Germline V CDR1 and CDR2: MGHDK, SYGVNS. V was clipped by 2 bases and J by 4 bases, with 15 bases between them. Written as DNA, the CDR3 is TGTGCCAGCAGTGAAATGGGGGCGCTCTTTTACGAGCAGTACTTC. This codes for CASSEMGALFYEQYF.

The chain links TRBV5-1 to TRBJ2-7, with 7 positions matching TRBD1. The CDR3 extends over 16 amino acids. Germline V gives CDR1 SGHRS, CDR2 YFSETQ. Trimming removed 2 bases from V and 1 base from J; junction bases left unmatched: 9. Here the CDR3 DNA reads TGCGCCAGCAGCTTTGTCCTGGGGACAGTGTCCTACGAGCAGTACTTC. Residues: CASSFVLGTVSYEQYF.

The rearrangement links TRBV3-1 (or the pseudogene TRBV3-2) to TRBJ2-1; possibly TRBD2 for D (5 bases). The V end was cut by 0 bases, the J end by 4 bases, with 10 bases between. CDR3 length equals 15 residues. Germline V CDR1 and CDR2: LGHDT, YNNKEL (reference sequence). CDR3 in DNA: TGTGCCAGCAGCCAAGAGGCTAGCAGATACAATGAGCAGTTCTTC. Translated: CASSQEASRYNEQFF.

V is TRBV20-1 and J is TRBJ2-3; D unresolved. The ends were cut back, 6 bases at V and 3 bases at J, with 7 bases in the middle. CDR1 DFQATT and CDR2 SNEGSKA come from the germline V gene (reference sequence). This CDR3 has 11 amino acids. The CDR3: CSAPRTDTQYF. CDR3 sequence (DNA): TGCAGTGCCCCTCGGACAGATACGCAGTATTTT.

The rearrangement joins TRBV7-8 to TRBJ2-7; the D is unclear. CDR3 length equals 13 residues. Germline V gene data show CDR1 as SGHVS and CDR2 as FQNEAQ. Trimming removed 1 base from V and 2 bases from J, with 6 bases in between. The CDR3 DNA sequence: TGTGCCAGCAGCTTAGAACACACCTACGAGCAGTACTTC. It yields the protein CASSLEHTYEQYF.

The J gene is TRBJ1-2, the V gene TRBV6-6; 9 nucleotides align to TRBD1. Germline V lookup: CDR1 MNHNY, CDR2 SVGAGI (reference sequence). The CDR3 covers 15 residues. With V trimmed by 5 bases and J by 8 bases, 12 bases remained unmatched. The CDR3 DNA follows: TGTGCCAGCAGTCACGAAACTGGGACAGGGTTCGGCTACACCTTC. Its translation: CASSHETGTGFGYTF.

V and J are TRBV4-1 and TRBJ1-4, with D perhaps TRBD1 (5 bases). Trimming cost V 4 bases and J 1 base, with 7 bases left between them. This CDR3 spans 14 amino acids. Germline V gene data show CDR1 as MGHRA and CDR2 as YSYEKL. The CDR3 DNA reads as TGCGCCAGCAGCCGGGGCAGAACTAATGAAAAACTGTTTTTT. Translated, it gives CASSRGRTNEKLFF.

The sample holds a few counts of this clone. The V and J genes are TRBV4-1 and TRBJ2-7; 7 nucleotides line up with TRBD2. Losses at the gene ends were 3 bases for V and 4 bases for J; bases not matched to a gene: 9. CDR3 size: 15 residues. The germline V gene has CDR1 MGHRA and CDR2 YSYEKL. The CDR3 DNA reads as TGCGCCAGCAGCCAGGACGAGAGCGGGATGTACGAGCAGTACTTC. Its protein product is CASSQDESGMYEQYF.

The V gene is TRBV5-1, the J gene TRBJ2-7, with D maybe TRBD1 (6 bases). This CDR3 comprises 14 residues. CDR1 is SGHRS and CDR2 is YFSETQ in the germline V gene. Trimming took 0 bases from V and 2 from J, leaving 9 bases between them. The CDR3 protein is CASSLDRDPYEQYF. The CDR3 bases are TGCGCCAGCAGCTTGGACAGGGACCCCTACGAGCAGTACTTC.

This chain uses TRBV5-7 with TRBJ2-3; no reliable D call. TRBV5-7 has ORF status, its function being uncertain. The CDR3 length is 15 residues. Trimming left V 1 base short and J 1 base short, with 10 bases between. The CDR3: CASSLPDSGTDTQYF. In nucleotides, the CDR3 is TGTGCCAGCAGCTTGCCTGATTCGGGCACAGATACGCAGTATTTT.

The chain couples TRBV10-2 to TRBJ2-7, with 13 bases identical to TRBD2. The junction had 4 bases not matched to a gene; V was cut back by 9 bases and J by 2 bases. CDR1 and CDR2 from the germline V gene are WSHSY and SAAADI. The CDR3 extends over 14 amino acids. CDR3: CASRLAGGPYEQYF. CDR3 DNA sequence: TGCGCCAGTCGACTAGCGGGGGGCCCCTACGAGCAGTACTTC.

CDR3 sequence reads: CASSSDAQGVYTF. The CDR3 region has the DNA TGTGCCAGCAGCTCGGATGCCCAGGGGGTCTACACCTTC. The chain has TRBV9 and TRBJ1-2; 7 bases are shared with TRBD1. The V gene end was trimmed by 4 bases and the J gene end by 10 bases; junction bases not matched to a gene: 10. The CDR3 length is 13 residues. CDR1 and CDR2 from the germline V gene are SGDLS and YYNGEE.

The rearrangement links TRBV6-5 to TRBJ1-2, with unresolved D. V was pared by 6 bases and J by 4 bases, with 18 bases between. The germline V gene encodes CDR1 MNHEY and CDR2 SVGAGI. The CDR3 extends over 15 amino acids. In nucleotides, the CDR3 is TGTGCCAGCAGGTATTCTCCCACAGACCTCTATGGCTACACCTTC. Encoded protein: CASRYSPTDLYGYTF.

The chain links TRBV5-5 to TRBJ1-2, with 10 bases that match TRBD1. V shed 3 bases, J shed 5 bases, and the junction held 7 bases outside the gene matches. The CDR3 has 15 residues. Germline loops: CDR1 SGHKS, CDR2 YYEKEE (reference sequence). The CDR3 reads CASSWSGTGVYGYTF. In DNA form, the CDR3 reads TGTGCCAGCAGCTGGTCCGGGACAGGGGTTTATGGCTACACCTTC.

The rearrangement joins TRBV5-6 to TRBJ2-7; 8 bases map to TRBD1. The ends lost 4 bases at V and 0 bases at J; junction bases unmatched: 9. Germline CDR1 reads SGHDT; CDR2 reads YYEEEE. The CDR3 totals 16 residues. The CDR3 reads CASSHGTGEVSYEQYF. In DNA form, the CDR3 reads TGTGCCAGCAGCCACGGGACAGGCGAAGTCTCCTACGAGCAGTACTTC.

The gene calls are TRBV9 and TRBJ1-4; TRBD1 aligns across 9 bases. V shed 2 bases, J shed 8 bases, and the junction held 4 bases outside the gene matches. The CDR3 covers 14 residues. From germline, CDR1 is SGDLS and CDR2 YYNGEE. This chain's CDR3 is CASSVTGGVEKLFF. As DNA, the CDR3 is TGTGCCAGCAGCGTGACAGGGGGAGTAGAAAAACTGTTTTTT. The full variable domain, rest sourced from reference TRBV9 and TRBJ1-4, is DSGVTQTPKHLITATGQRVTLRCSPRSGDLSVYWYQQSLDQGLQFLIQYYNGEERAKGNILERFSAQQFPDLHSELNLSSLELGDSALYFCASSVTGGVEKLFFGSGTQLSVL.

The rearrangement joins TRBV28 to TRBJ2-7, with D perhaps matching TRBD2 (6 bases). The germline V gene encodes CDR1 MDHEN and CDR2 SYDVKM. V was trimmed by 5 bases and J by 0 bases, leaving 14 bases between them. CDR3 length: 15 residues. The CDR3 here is CASSPLEGASYEQYF. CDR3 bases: TGTGCCAGCAGTCCCCTGGAGGGAGCCTCCTACGAGCAGTACTTC. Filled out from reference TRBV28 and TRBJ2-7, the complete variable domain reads DVKVTQSSRYLVKRTGEKVFLECVQDMDHENMFWYRQDPGLGLRLIYFSYDVKMKEKGDIPEGYSVSREKKERFSLILESASTNQTSMYLCASSPLEGASYEQYFGPGTRLTVT.

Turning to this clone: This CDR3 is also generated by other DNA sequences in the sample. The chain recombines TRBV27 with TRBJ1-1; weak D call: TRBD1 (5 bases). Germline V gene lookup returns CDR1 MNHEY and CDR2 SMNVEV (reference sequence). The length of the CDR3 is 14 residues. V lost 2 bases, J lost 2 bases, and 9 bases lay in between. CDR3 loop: CASSLLGQNTEAFF. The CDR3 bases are TGTGCCAGCAGTTTACTAGGACAAAACACTGAAGCTTTCTTT.

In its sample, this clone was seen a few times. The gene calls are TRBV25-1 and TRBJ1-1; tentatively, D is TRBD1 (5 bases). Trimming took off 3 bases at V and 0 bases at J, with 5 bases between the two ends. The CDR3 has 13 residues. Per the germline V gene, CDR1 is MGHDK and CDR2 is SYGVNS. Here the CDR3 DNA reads TGTGCCAGCAGTGAGACAGTGAACACTGAAGCTTTCTTT. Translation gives CASSETVNTEAFF. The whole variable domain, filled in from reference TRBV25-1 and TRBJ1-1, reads EADIYQTPRYLVIGTGKKITLECSQTMGHDKMYWYQQDPGMELHLIHYSYGVNSTEKGDLSSESTVSRIRTEHFPLTLESARPSHTSQYLCASSETVNTEAFFGQGTRLTVV.